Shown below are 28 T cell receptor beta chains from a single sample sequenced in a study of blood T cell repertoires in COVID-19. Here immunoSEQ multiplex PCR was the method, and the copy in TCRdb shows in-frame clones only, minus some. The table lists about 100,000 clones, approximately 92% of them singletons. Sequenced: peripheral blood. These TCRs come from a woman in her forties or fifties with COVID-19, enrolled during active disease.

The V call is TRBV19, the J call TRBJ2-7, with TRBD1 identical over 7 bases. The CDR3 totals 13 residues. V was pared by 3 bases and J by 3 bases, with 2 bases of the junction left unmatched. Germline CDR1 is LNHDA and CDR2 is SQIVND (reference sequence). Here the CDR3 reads CASSMGQIYEQYF. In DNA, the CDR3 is TGTGCCAGTAGTATGGGACAGATCTACGAGCAGTACTTC. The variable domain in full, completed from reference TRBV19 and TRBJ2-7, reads DGGITQSPKYLFRKEGQNVTLSCEQNLNHDAMYWYRQDPGQGLRLIYYSQIVNDFQKGDIAEGYSVSREKKESFPLTVTSAQKNPTAFYLCASSMGQIYEQYFGPGTRLTVT.

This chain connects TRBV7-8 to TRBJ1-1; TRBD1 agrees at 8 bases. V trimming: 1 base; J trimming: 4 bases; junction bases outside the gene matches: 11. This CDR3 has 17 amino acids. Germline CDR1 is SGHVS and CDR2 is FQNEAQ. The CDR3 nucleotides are TGTGCCAGCAGCTTAGGTAGGACAGGGTGGTCGGGCACTGAAGCTTTCTTT. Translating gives CASSLGRTGWSGTEAFF.

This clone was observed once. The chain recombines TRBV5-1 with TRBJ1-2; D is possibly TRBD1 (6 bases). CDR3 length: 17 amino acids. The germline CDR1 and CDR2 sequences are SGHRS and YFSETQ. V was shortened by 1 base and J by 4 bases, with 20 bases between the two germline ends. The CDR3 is CASSLYPLQGKGYGYTF. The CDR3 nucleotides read TGCGCCAGCAGCTTGTACCCCCTACAGGGAAAGGGCTATGGCTACACCTTC.

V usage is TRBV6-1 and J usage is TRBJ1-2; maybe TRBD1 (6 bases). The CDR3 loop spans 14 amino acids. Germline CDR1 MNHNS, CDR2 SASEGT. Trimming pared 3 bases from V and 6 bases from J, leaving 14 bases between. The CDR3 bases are TGTGCCAGCAGTGATCCGACAGGTTGGAATGGCTACACCTTC. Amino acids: CASSDPTGWNGYTF.

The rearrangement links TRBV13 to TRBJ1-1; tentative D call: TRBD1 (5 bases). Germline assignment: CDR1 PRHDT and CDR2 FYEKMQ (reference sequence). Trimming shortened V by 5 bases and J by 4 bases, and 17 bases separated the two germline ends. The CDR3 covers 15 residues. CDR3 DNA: TGTGCCAGCAGCCCCTCTCCGGGGGTGAGCACTGAAGCTTTCTTT. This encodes CASSPSPGVSTEAFF. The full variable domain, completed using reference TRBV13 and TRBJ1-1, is AAGVIQSPRHLIKEKRETATLKCYPIPRHDTVYWYQQGPGQDPQFLISFYEKMQSDKGSIPDRFSAQQFSDYHSELNMSSLELGDSALYFCASSPSPGVSTEAFFGQGTRLTVV.

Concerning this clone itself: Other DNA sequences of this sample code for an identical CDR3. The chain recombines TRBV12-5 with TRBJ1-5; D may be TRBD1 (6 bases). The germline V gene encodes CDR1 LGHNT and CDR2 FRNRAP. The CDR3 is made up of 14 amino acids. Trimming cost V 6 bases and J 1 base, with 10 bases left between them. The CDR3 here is CASGQGSSNQPQHF. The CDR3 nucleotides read TGTGCTAGTGGACAGGGATCGAGCAATCAGCCCCAGCATTTT.

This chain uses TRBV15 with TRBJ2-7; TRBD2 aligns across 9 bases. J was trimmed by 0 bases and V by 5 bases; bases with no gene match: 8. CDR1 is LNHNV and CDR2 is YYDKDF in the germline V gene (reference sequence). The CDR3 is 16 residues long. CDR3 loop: CATSVRLAGVSYEQYV. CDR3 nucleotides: TGTGCCACCAGCGTCCGGTTAGCGGGAGTCTCCTACGAGCAGTACGTC.

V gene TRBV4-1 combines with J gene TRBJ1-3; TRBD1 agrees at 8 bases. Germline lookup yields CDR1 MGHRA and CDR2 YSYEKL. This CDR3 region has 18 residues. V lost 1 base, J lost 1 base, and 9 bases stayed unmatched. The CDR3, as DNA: TGCGCCAGCAGCCAAGGGACAGGGATATTAAGATCTGGAAACACCATATATTTT. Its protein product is CASSQGTGILRSGNTIYF.

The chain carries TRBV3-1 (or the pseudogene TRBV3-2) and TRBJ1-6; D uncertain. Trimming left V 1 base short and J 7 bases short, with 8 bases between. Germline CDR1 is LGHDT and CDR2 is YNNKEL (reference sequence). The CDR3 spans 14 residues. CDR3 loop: CASSQGGGNSPLHF. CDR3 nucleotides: TGTGCCAGCAGCCAAGGGGGAGGAAATTCACCCCTCCACTTT.

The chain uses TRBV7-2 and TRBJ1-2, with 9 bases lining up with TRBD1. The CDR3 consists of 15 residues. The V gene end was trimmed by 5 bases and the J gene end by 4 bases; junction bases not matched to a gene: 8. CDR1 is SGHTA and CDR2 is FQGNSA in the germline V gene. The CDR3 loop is CASSPRDRVSYGYTF. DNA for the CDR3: TGTGCCAGCAGCCCACGGGACAGGGTGAGCTATGGCTACACCTTC.

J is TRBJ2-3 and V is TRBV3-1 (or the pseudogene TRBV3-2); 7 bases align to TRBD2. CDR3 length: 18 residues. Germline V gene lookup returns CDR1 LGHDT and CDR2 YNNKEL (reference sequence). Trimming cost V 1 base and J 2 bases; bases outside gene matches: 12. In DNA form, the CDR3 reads TGTGCCAGCAGCCAAGGGGGGGGGTCATCCGACTTCACAGATACGCAGTATTTT. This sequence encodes CASSQGGGSSDFTDTQYF.

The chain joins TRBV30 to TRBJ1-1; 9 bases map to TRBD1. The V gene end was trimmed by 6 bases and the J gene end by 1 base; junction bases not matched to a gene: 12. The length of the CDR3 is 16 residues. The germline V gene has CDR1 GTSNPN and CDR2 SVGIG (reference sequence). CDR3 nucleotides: TGTGCCTGCCGGGACAGGGACCGCCATTGGAACACTGAAGCTTTCTTT. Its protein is CACRDRDRHWNTEAFF.

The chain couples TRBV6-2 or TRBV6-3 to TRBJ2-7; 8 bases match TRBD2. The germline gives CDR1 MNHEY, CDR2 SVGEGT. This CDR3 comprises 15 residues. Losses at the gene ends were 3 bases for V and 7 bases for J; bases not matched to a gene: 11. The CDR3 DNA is TGTGCCAGCAGTTATAGGCGGGGGGACCTGGGAGAGCAGTACGTC. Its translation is CASSYRRGDLGEQYV.

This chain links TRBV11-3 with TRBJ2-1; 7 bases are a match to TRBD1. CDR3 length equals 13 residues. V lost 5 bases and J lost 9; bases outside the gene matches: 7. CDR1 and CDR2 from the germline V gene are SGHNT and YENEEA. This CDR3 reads CASSPRQGGEQFF. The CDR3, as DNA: TGTGCCAGCAGCCCTCGACAGGGCGGTGAGCAGTTCTTC.

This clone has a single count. The CDR3 protein is CASSYQGSTRGGYF. CDR3 bases: TGTGCCAGCAGCTACCAGGGGTCAACAAGGGGTGGGTATTTT. The chain is built from TRBV5-8 and TRBJ2-3; D possibly corresponds to TRBD1 (6 bases). The length of the CDR3 is 14 residues. V was clipped by 3 bases and J by 14 bases, with 22 bases between them. Germline values: CDR1 SGHTS, CDR2 YDEGEE.

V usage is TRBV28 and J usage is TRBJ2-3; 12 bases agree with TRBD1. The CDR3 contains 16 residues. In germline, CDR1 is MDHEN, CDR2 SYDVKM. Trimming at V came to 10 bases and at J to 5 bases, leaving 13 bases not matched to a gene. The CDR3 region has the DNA TGTGCCACCCTAGGGGGGGACAGGGGGCGCAGAGATACGCAGTATTTT. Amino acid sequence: CATLGGDRGRRDTQYF.

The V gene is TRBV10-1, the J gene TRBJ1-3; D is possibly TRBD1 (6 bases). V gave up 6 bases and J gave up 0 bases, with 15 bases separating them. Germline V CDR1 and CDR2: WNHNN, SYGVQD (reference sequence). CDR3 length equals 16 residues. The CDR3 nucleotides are TGCGCCAGCAGCCTTCGGGACATTTTCTCTGGAAACACCATATATTTT. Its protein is CASSLRDIFSGNTIYF.

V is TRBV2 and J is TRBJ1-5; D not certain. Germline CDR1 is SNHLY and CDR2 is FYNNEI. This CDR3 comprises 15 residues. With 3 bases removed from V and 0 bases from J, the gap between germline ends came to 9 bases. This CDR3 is CASSEYSYSNQPQHF. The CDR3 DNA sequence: TGTGCCAGCAGTGAGTACAGCTATAGCAATCAGCCCCAGCATTTT.

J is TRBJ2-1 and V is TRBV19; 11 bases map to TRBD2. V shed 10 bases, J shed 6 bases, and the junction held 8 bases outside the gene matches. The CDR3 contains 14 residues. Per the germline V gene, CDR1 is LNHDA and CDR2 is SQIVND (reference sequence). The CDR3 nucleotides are TGTGCCACCAAACTAGCGGGGGAGGCCAATGAGCAGTTCTTC. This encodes CATKLAGEANEQFF.

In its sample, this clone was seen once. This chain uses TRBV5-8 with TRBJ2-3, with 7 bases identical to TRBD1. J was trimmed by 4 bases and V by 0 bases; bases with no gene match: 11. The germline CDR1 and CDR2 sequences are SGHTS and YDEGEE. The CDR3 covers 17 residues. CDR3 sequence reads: CASSLVKSSQGPDTQYF. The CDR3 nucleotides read TGTGCCAGCAGCTTGGTCAAGTCTTCACAGGGGCCAGATACGCAGTATTTT.

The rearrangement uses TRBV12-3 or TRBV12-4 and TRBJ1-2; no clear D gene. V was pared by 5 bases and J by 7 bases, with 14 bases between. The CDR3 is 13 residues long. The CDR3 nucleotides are TGTGCCAGCAGTCCGGCGGGGTATGGTGGCTACACCTTC. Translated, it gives CASSPAGYGGYTF.

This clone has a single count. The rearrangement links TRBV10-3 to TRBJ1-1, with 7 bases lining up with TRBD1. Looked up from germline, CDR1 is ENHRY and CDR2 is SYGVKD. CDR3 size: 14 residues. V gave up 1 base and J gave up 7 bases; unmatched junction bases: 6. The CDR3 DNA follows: TGTGCCATCAGTGAGTACGGGACAGAGTATGAAGCTTTCTTT. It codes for CAISEYGTEYEAFF.

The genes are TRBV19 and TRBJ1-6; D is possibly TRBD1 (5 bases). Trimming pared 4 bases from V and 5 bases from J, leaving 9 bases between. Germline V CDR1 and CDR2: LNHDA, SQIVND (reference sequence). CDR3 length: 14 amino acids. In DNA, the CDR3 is TGTGCCAGTAGTACACCAGGGAATAATTCACCCCTCCACTTT. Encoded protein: CASSTPGNNSPLHF.

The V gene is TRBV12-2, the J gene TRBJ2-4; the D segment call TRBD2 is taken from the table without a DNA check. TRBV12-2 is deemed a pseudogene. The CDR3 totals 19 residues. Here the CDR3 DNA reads TGTGCAAGTCGCTTAATCGAATCCGGGAGGGTTAAAGCCAAAAACATTCAGTACTTC. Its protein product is CASRLIESGRVKAKNIQYF.

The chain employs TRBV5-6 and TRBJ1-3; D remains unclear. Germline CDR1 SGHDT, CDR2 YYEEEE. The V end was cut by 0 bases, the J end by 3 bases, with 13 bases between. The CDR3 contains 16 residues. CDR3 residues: CASSLAGPGLGNTIYF. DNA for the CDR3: TGTGCCAGCAGCTTGGCCGGTCCAGGACTTGGAAACACCATATATTTT.

CDR3 in amino acids: CASSPHRDRGRGYTF. For the CDR3, the DNA is TGTGCCAGCAGCCCACACCGGGACAGGGGTCGTGGCTACACCTTC. J is TRBJ1-2 and V is TRBV9, with 10 bases that match TRBD1. The CDR3 spans 15 residues. The V gene end was trimmed by 4 bases and the J gene end by 7 bases; junction bases not matched to a gene: 10. Germline CDR1 SGDLS, CDR2 YYNGEE.

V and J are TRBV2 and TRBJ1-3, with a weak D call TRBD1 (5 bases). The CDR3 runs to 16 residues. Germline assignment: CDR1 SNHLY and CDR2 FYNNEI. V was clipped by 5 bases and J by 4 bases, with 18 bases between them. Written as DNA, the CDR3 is TGTGCCAGCAGTAGAAGAGCAGGGAAGGAGGGAAACACCATATATTTT. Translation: CASSRRAGKEGNTIYF.

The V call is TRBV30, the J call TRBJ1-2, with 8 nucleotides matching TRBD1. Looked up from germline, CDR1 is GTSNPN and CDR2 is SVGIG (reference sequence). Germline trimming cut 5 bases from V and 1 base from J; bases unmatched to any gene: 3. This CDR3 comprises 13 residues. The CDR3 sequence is CAWGQGINYGYTF. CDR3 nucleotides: TGTGCCTGGGGACAGGGAATTAACTATGGCTACACCTTC.